The subject of this entry is one TCR beta chain. As yet, its antigen is unknown. Time point defined: after neoadjuvant nivolumab, at surgical resection. Patients had HPV-negative, locally advanced oral cavity squamous cell carcinoma. The data originate from a study of neoadjuvant anti-PD-1 for oral cavity cancer. Study-wide background: Patients without progression received a fourth nivolumab dose around day 43, then surgical resection on days 50-56. Overall study results and limits: Higher pretreatment blood Treg/Th17 ratios correlated with higher pretreatment blood and lower post-treatment tumor TCRbeta clonality.

Looked up from germline, CDR1 is SSHAT and CDR2 is FNYEAQ (reference sequence). The CDR3 runs to 17 residues. V was trimmed by 5 bases and J by 4 bases, leaving 22 bases between them. The data were produced by immunoSEQ multiplex PCR, yet TCRdb's version contains in-frame clones alone and is incomplete. The sample yields about 42,000 clones, approximately 80% seen once. This receptor was taken from a person between 40 and 79 years old with oral cavity squamous cell carcinoma. Sequences were derived from PBMCs, sampled after nivolumab (anti-PD-1) treatment. The genes are TRBV7-7 and TRBJ2-3, with TRBD2 as a possible D gene (6 bases). The CDR3 here is CASSLGSRGVGADTQYF. CDR3 bases: TGTGCCAGCAGCCTAGGGTCGCGCGGGGTCGGGGCAGATACGCAGTATTTT.